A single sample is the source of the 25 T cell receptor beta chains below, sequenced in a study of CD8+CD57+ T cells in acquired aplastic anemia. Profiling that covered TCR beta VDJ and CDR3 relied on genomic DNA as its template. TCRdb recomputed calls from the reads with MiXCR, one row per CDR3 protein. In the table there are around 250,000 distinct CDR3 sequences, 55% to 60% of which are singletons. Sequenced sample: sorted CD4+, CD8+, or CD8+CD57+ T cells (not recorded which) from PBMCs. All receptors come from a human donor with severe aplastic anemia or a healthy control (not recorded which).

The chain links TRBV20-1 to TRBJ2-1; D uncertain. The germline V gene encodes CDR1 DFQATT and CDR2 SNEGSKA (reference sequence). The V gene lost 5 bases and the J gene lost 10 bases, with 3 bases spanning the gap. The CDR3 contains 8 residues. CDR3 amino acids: CSAAEQFF. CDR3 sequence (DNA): TGCAGTGCTGCAGAGCAGTTCTTC.

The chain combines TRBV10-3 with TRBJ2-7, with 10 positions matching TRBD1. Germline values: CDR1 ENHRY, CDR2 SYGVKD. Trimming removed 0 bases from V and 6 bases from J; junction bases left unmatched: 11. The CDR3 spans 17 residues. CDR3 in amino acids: CAISESGTGVKFGEQYF. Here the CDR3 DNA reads TGTGCCATCAGTGAGTCAGGGACAGGGGTTAAGTTTGGCGAGCAGTACTTC.

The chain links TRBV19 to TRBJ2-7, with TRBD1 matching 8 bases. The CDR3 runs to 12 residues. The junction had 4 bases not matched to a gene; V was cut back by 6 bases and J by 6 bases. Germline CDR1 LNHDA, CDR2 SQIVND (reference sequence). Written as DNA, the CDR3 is TGTGCCAGTAGCCACACAGGGGGCGAGCAGTACTTC. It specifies CASSHTGGEQYF.

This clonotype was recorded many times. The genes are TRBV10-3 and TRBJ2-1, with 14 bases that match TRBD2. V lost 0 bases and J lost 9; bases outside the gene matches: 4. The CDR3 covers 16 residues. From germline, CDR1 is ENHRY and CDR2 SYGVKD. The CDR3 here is CAISESPTSGGVEQFF. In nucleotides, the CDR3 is TGTGCCATCAGTGAGTCTCCGACTAGCGGGGGGGTTGAGCAGTTCTTC.

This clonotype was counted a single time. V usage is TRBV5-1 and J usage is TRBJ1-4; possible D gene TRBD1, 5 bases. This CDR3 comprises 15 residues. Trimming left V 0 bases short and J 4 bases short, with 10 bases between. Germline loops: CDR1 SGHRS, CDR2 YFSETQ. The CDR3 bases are TGCGCCAGCAGCTTGGCTCAGGGATATAATGAAAAACTGTTTTTT. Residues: CASSLAQGYNEKLFF.

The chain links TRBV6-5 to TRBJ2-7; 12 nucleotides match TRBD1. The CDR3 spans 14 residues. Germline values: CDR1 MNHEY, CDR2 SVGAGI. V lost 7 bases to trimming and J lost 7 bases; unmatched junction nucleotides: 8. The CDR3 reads CASKGTGGLGEQYF. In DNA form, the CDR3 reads TGTGCCAGCAAAGGGACAGGGGGCCTCGGGGAGCAGTACTTC.

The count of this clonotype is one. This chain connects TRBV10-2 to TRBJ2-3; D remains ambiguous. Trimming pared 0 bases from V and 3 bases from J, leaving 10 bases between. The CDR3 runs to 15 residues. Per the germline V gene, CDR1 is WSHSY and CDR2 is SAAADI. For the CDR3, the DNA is TGCGCCAGCAGTGAGTCAAGCGAATCGACAGATACGCAGTATTTT. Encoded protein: CASSESSESTDTQYF.

The CDR3 DNA reads TGTGCCAGCAGCCCCGGGACTAGCGGGAGGGGGGAGCAGTTCTTC. Translated: CASSPGTSGRGEQFF. This chain links TRBV9 with TRBJ2-1, with 16 bases fitting TRBD2. V was pared by 4 bases and J by 10 bases, with 5 bases of the junction left unmatched. The CDR3 runs to 15 residues. The germline V gene has CDR1 SGDLS and CDR2 YYNGEE.

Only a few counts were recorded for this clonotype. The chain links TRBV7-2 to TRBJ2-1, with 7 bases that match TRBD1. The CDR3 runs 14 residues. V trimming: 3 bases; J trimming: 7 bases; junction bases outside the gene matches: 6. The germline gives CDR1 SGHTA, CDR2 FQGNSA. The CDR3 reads CASSFQGGRNEQFF. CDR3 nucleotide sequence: TGTGCCAGCAGCTTCCAAGGGGGCCGGAATGAGCAGTTCTTC.

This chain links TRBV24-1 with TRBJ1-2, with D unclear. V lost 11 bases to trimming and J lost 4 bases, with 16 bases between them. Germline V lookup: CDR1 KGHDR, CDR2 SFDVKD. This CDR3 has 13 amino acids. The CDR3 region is CAIMGYTSYGYTF. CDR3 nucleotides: TGTGCCATCATGGGTTACACTAGCTATGGCTACACCTTC.

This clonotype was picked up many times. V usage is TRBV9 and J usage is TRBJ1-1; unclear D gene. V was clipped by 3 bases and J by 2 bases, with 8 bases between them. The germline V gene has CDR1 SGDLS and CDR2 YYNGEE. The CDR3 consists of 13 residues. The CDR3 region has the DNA TGTGCCAGCAGCGGCCGGGCCAACACTGAAGCTTTCTTT. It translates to CASSGRANTEAFF.

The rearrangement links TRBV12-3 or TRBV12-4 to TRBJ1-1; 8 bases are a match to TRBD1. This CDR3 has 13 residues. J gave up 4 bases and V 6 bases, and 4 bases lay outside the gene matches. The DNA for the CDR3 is TGTGCCAGCAGCGACAGGGGAATCACTGAAGCTTTCTTT. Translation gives CASSDRGITEAFF.

CDR3 sequence reads: CAISTAWGEGDEQFF. The CDR3 region has the DNA TGTGCCATCAGTACCGCATGGGGGGAAGGGGATGAGCAGTTCTTC. This chain links TRBV10-3 with TRBJ2-1; maybe TRBD2 (6 bases). The CDR3 is made up of 15 amino acids. Trimming removed 5 bases from V and 8 bases from J, with 19 bases in between. In germline, CDR1 is ENHRY, CDR2 SYGVKD.

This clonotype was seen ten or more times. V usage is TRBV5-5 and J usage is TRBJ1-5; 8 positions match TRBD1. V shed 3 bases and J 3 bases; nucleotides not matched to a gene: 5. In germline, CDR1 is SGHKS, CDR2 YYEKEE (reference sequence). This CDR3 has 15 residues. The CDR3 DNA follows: TGTGCCAGCAGCTGGACAGGGTTGGTCAATCAGCCCCAGCATTTT. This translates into CASSWTGLVNQPQHF.

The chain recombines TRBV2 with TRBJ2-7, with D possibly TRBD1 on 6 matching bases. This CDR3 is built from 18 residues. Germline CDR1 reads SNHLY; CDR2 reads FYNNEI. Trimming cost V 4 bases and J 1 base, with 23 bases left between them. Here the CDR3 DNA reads TGTGCCAGCAGTGCCCATGAACGGACAGACCTACTATCCTACGAGCAGTACTTC. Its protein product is CASSAHERTDLLSYEQYF.

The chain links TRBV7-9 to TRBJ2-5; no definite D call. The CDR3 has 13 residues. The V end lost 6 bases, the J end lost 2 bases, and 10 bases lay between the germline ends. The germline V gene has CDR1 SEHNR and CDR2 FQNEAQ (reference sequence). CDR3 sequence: CASSSSRQETQYF. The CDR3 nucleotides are TGTGCCAGCAGTTCCAGTCGGCAAGAGACCCAGTACTTC.

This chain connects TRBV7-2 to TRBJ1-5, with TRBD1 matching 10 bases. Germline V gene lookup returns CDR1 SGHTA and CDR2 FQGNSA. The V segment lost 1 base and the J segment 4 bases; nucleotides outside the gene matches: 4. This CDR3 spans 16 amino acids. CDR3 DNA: TGTGCCAGCAGCTTAGGGCGGACAGGGGGTAATCAGCCCCAGCATTTT. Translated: CASSLGRTGGNQPQHF.

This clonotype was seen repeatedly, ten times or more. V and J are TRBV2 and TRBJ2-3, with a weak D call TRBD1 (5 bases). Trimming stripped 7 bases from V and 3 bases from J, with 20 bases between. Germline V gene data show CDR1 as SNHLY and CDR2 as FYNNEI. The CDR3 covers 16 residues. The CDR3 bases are TGTGCCAGCATTAAAAGGGGTAGAGGAATAACAGATACGCAGTATTTT. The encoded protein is CASIKRGRGITDTQYF.

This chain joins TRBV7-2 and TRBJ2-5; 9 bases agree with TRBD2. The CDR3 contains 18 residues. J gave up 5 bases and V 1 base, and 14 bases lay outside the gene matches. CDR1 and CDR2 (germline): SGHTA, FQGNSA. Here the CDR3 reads CASSLGRRLAVGRETQYF. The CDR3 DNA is TGTGCCAGCAGCTTAGGTCGTCGACTAGCGGTAGGTCGGGAGACCCAGTACTTC.

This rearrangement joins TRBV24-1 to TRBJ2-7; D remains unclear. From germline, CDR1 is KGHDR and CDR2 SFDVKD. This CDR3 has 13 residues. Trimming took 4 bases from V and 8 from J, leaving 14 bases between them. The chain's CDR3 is CATSDPDNLKQYF. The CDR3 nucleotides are TGTGCCACCAGTGACCCCGACAACCTGAAGCAGTACTTC.

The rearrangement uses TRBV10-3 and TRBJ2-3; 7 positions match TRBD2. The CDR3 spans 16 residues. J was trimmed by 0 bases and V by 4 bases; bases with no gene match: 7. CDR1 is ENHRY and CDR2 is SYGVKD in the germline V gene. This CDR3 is CAISVGLAESTDTQYF. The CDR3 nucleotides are TGTGCCATCAGTGTGGGGCTAGCGGAAAGCACAGATACGCAGTATTTT.

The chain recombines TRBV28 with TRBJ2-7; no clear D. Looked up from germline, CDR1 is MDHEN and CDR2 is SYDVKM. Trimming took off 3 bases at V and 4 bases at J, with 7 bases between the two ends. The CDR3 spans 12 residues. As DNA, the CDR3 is TGTGCCAGCAGTTTCGAACCTTACGAGCAGTACTTC. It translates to CASSFEPYEQYF. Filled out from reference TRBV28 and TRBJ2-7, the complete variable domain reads DVKVTQSSRYLVKRTGEKVFLECVQDMDHENMFWYRQDPGLGLRLIYFSYDVKMKEKGDIPEGYSVSREKKERFSLILESASTNQTSMYLCASSFEPYEQYFGPGTRLTVT.

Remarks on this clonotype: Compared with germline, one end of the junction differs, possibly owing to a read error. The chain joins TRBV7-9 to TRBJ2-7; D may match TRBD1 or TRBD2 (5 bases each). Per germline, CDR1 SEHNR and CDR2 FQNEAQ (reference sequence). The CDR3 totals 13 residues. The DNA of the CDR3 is TGCGCCAGCAGCTTAGTTGGCAGGGAGAAGCAGTACTTC. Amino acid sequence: CASSLVGREKQYF.

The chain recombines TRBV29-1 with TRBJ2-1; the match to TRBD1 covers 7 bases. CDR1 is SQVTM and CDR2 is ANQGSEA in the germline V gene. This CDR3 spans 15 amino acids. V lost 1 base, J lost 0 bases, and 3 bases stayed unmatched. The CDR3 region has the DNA TGCAGCGTTGAAGTTGACAGGGTCTCCTACAATGAGCAGTTCTTC. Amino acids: CSVEVDRVSYNEQFF.

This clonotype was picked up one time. CDR3 bases: TGCAGCTTCCCCGTGGAAAGCGAGCAGTACTTC. The encoded protein is CSFPVESEQYF. V and J are TRBV29-1 and TRBJ2-7; D not certain. V lost 8 bases, J lost 6 bases, and 14 bases lay in between. The CDR3 length is 11 residues. The germline V gene has CDR1 SQVTM and CDR2 ANQGSEA.